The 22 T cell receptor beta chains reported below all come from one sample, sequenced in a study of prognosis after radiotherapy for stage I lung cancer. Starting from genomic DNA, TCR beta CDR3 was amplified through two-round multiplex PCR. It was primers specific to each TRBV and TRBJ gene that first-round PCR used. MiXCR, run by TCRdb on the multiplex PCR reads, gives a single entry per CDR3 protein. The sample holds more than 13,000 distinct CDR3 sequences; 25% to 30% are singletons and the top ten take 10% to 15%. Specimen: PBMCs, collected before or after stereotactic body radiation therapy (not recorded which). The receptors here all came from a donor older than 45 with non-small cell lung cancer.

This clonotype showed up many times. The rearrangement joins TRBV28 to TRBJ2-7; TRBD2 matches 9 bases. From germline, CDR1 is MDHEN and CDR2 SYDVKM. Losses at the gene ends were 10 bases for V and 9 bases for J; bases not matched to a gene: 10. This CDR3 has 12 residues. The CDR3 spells CATSGTSLSQYF. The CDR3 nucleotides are TGTGCCACGTCCGGGACTAGCCTCTCGCAGTACTTC.

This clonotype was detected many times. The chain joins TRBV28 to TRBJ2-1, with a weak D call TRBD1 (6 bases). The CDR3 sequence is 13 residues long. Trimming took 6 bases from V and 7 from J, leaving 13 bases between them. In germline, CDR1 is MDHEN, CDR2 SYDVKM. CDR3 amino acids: CASSPQRGNEQFF. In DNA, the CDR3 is TGTGCCAGCAGCCCACAGAGGGGGAATGAGCAGTTCTTC.

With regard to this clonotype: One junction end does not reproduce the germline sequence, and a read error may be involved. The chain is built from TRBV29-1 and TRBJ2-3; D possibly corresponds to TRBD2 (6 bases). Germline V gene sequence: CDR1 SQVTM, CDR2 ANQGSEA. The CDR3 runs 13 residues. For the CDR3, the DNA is TGCAGCGTCGAGTGGCGGGGCACAAATACGCAGTATTTT. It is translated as CSVEWRGTNTQYF.

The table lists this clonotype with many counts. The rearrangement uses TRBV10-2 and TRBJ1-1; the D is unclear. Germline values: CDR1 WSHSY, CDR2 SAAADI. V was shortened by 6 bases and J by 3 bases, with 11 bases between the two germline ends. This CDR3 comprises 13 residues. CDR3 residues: CASRTAADTEAFF. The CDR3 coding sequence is TGCGCCAGCAGGACGGCGGCGGACACTGAAGCTTTCTTT.

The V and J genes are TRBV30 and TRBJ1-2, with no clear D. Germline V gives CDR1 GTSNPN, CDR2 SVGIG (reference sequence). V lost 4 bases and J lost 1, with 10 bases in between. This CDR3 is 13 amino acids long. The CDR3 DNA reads TGTGCCTGGAAGGATGGTAATAACTATGGCTACACCTTC. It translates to CAWKDGNNYGYTF.

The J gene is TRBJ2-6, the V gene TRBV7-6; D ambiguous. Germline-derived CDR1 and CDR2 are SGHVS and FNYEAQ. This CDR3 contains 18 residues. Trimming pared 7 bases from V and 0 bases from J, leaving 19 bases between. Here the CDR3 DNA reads TGTGCCAGCAATATAACCATGGCCAGTGCCTCTGGGGCCAACGTCCTGACTTTC. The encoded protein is CASNITMASASGANVLTF.

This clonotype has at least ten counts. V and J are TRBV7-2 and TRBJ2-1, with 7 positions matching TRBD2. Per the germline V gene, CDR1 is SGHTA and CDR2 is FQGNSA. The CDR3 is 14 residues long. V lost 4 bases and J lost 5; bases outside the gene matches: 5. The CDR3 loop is CASSWEGLHNEQFF. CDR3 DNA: TGTGCCAGCAGCTGGGAGGGACTTCACAATGAGCAGTTCTTC.

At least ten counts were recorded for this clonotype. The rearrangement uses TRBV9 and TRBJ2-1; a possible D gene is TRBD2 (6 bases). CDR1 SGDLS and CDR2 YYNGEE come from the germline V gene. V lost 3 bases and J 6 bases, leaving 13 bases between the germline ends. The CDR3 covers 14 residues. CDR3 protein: CASSATGTLNEQFF. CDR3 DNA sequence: TGTGCCAGCAGCGCTACCGGGACTCTCAATGAGCAGTTCTTC.

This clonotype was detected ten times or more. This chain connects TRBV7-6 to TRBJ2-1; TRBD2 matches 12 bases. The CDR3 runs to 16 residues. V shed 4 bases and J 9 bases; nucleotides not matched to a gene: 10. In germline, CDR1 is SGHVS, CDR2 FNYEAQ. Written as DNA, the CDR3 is TGTGCCAGCAGCTATCGGACTAGCGGGGTCGAGGGTGAGCAGTTCTTC. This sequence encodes CASSYRTSGVEGEQFF.

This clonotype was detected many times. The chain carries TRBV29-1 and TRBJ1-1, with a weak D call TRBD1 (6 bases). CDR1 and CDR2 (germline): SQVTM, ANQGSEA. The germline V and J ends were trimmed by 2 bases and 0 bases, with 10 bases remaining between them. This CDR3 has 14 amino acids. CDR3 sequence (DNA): TGCAGCGTTGAACGTGGACAGATGAACACTGAAGCTTTCTTT. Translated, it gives CSVERGQMNTEAFF.

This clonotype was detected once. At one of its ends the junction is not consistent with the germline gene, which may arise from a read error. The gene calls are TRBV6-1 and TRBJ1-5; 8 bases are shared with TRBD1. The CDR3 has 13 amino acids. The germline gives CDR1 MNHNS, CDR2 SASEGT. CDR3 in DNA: TGTGACAGCACGGCAGGGGGCAATCAGCACCAGCATTTT. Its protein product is CDSTAGGNQHQHF.

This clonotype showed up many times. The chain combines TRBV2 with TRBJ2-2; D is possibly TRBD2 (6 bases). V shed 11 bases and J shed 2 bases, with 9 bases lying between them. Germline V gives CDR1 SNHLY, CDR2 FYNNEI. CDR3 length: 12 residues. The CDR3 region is CAEGGNTGELFF. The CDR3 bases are TGTGCCGAGGGAGGAAACACCGGGGAGCTGTTTTTT.

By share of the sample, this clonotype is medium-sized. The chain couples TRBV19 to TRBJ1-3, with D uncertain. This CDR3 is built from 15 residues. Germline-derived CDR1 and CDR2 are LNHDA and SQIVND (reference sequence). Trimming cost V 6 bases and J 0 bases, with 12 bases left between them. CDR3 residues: CASRGAFGSGNTIYF. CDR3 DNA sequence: TGTGCCAGTAGGGGAGCATTTGGCTCTGGAAACACCATATATTTT.

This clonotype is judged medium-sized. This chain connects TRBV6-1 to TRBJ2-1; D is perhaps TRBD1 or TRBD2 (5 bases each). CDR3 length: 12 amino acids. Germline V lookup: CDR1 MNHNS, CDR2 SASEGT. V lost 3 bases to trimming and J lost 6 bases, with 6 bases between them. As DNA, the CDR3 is TGTGCCAGCAGTGATGGGGGCAATGAGCAGTTCTTC. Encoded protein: CASSDGGNEQFF.

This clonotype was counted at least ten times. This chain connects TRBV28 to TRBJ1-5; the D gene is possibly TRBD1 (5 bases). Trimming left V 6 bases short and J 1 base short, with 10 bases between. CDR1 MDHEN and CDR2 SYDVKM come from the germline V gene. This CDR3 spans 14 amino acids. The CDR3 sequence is CASRDRKSNQPQHF. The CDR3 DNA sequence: TGTGCCAGCAGAGACAGAAAAAGCAATCAGCCCCAGCATTTT.

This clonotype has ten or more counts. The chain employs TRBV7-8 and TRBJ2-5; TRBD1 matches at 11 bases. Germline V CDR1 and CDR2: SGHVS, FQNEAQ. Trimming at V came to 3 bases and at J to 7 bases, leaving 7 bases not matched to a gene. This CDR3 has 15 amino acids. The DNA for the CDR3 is TGTGCCAGCAGCTTGGACAGGGGGCAGTTGGGGACCCAGTACTTC. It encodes CASSLDRGQLGTQYF.

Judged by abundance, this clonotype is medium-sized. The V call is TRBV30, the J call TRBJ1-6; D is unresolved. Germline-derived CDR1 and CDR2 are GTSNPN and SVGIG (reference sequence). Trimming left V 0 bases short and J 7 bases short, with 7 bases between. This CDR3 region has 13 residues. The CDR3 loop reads CAWSVPGNSPLHF. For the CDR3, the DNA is TGTGCCTGGAGTGTGCCGGGAAATTCACCCCTCCACTTT.

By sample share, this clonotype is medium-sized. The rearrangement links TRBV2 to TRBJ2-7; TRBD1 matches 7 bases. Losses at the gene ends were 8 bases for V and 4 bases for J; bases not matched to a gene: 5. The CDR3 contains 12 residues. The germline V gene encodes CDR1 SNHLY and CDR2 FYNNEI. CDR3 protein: CASDPTGYEQYF. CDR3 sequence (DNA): TGTGCCAGCGACCCGACAGGGTACGAGCAGTACTTC. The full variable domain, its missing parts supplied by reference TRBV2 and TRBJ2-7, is EPEVTQTPSHQVTQMGQEVILRCVPISNHLYFYWYRQILGQKVEFLVSFYNNEISEKSEIFDDQFSVERPDGSNFTLKIRSTKLEDSAMYFCASDPTGYEQYFGPGTRLTVT.

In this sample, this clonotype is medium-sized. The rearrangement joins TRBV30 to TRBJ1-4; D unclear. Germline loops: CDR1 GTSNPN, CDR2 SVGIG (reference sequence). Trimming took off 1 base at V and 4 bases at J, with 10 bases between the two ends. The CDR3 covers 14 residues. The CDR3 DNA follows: TGTGCCTGGAGTGGAGGGCTTAGTAATGAAAAACTGTTTTTT. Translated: CAWSGGLSNEKLFF.

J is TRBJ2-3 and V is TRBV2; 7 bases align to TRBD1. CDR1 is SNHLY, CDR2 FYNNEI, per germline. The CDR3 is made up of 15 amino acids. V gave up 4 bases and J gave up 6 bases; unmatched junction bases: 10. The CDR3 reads CASSVLAGGVDTQYF. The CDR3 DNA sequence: TGTGCCAGCAGTGTCCTGGCAGGGGGTGTTGATACGCAGTATTTT.

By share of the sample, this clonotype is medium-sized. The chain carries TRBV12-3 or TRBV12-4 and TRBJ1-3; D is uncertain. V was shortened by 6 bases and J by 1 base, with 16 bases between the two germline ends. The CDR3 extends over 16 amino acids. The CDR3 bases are TGTGCCAGCAGCTGGATTCGCCGGGGTTCTGGAAACACCATATATTTT. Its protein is CASSWIRRGSGNTIYF.

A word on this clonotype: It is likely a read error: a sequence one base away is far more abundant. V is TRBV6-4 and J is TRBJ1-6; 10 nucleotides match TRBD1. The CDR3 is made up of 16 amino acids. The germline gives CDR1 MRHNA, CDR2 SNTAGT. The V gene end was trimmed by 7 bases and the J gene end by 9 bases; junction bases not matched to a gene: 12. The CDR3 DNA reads TGTGCCAGCATTTACAACCGGGACAGGGGTTCTTCACCCCTCCACTTT. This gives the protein CASIYNRDRGSSPLHF.